The present T cell receptor beta chain was sequenced within a study of blood T cell repertoires in COVID-19. The protocol was immunoSEQ multiplex PCR, while the TCRdb copy is restricted to in-frame clones and leaves out a portion. The sample has about 370,000 clones, 75% to 90% seen once. Germline values: CDR1 SGHAT, CDR2 FQNNGV. V dropped 2 bases and J dropped 2 bases, with 13 bases sitting between them. The CDR3 runs to 15 residues. Cohort placement rested on clinical history that participants reported themselves. The TCR was taken from a man between 18 and 35 years old who had recovered from COVID-19. Sequencing was carried out using PBMCs or T cells enriched from blood (not recorded which). The chain uses TRBV11-2 and TRBJ2-7; no reliable D call. CDR3 bases: TGTGCCAGCAGCTTAAAAGATTTTGAGACCTACGAGCAGTACTTC. Translation: CASSLKDFETYEQYF.